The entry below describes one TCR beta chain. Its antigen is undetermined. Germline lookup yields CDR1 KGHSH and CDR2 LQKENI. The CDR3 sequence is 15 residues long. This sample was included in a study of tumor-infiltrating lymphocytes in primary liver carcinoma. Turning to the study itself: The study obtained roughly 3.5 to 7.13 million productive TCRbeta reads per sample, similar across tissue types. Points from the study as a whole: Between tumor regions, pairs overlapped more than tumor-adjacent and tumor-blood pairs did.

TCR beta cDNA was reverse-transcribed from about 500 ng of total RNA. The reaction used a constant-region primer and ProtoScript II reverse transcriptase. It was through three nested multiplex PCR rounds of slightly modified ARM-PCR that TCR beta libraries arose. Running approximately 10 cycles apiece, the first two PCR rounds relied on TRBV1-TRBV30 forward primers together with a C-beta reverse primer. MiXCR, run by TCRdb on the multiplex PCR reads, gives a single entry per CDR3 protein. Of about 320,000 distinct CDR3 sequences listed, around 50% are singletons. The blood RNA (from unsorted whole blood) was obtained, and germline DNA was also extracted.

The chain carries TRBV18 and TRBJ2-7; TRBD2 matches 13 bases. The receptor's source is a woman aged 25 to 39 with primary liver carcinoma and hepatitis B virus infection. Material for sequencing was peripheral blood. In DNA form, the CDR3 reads TGTACCAGCTCGCAGACCGAACTAGCGGGAGGGCCCCAGTACGTC. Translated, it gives CTSSQTELAGGPQYV.